These 6 T cell receptor beta chains originate from one sample sequenced in a study of memory CD4+ T cells and cytomegalovirus serostatus. The table came from immunoSEQ multiplex PCR; TCRdb's copy has only in-frame clones and leaves some out. The sample holds roughly 40,000 clones, 79% seen once. Single viable CD3+CD4+CD8-CD45RO+ cells were sorted as the memory CD4+ T cells. Sequenced sample: memory CD4+ T cells from blood. These receptor sequences come from an adult in good health and CMV-seronegative.

This chain joins TRBV5-4 and TRBJ2-7; the D gene is possibly TRBD1 (6 bases). V gave up 0 bases and J gave up 2 bases, with 15 bases separating them. Germline V gene data show CDR1 as SGHNT and CDR2 as YYREEE (reference sequence). This CDR3 is built from 16 residues. The CDR3 DNA reads as TGTGCCAGCAGCTTGGAATCCGGGACATATACCTACGAGCAGTACTTC. It translates to CASSLESGTYTYEQYF. Full variable domain (outside the CDR3, taken from reference TRBV5-4 and TRBJ2-7): ETGVTQSPTHLIKTRGQQVTLRCSSQSGHNTVSWYQQALGQGPQFIFQYYREEENGRGNFPPRFSGLQFPNYSSELNVNALELDDSALYLCASSLESGTYTYEQYFGPGTRLTVT.

CDR3 residues: CAWSRTALGEQYF. CDR3 in DNA: TGTGCCTGGAGTCGGACAGCGTTAGGCGAGCAGTACTTC. V and J are TRBV30 and TRBJ2-7; possibly TRBD1 for D (6 bases). CDR3 length: 13 residues. Trimming took 2 bases from V and 6 from J, leaving 14 bases between them. CDR1 is GTSNPN and CDR2 is SVGIG in the germline V gene (reference sequence).

The V and J genes are TRBV11-2 and TRBJ2-7; D possibly corresponds to TRBD1 (5 bases). The CDR3 spans 15 residues. Germline V gene data show CDR1 as SGHAT and CDR2 as FQNNGV. Deletions cut 2 bases from V and 4 bases from J, with 15 bases between. The CDR3 loop reads CASSLMSGMQYEQYF. The CDR3 region has the DNA TGTGCCAGCAGCTTAATGTCAGGGATGCAATACGAGCAGTACTTC.

V gene TRBV18 combines with J gene TRBJ1-1; D is unclear. Looked up from germline, CDR1 is KGHSH and CDR2 is LQKENI. The CDR3 spans 13 residues. Trimming pared 7 bases from V and 5 bases from J, leaving 14 bases between. The DNA for the CDR3 is TGTGCCAGCTTAAACGACCCGAATACTGAAGCTTTCTTT. Translating gives CASLNDPNTEAFF.

The chain recombines TRBV5-1 with TRBJ2-5; 7 bases are a match to TRBD1. The CDR3 sequence is 14 residues long. After removal of 4 bases from V and 1 base from J, the junction contained 4 bases not matched to a gene. Looked up from germline, CDR1 is SGHRS and CDR2 is YFSETQ. For the CDR3, the DNA is TGCGCCAGCAGCGACGGACAGGTCCAAGAGACCCAGTACTTC. This encodes CASSDGQVQETQYF.

The chain links TRBV18 to TRBJ2-1; D might be TRBD1 or TRBD2, each matching 5 bases. The V end was cut by 0 bases, the J end by 1 base, with 13 bases between. The CDR3 has 17 amino acids. The germline V gene has CDR1 KGHSH and CDR2 LQKENI. Written as DNA, the CDR3 is TGTGCCAGCTCACCACCGTGGGGAGAGGGGTCCTACAATGAGCAGTTCTTC. Translation gives CASSPPWGEGSYNEQFF.